This record covers a single T cell receptor beta chain. Within the sample, other DNA sequences also encode this same CDR3. Profiling relied on immunoSEQ multiplex PCR, and the TCRdb table lists in-frame clones only, not all of them. The repertoire holds roughly 56,000 clones, with over 75% as singletons. The data were taken from a study of OX40 agonist ivuxolimab in advanced cancers. Study information: Ivuxolimab is a fully human IgG2 antibody that activates OX40 (CD134). At 65% to 90% male, the cohort had a mean age of 60 years, ranging from about 23 to 79.

Germline V lookup: CDR1 SGHNT, CDR2 YENEEA. Trimming removed 5 bases at V and 1 base at J, with 9 bases between. The CDR3 has 13 residues. This receptor was identified in an adult with an advanced solid tumor such as melanoma, head and neck, liver or kidney cancer. The specimen comprised CD4+ or CD8+ T cells sorted from blood, sampled in a trial of the OX40 agonist ivuxolimab. The V call is TRBV11-3, the J call TRBJ2-7; D might be TRBD2 (5 bases). The CDR3 is CASSLSGSYEQYF. The DNA for the CDR3 is TGTGCCAGCAGCCTGAGCGGATCCTACGAGCAGTACTTC.